This T cell receptor beta chain derives from a study of identical twins. Template switching added a universal primer site, and cDNA bore unique molecular identifiers. Each CDR3 protein gets one entry after TCRdb re-called the 5' RACE reads with MiXCR. The table includes about 700,000 distinct CDR3 sequences, 8.5% to 9.5% detected once. This clonotype was counted many times. What it recognizes is unknown. Whole-study findings and limits: The models gave estimates that fell short of the out-of-frame TCR alpha sharing seen in monozygotic twins.

The germline V gene has CDR1 MNHNS and CDR2 SASEGT. The CDR3 extends over 19 amino acids. V lost 5 bases to trimming and J lost 2 bases, with 24 bases between them. This sample was also put to use in a study of yellow fever vaccine responses in identical twins.

The rearrangement links TRBV6-1 to TRBJ2-2; a possible D gene is TRBD1 (6 bases). The sample taken for sequencing was PBMCs. The sequence derives from a woman aged 18-29 years in good health. The CDR3: CASSPNPGAHYQNTGELFF. CDR3 DNA sequence: TGTGCCAGCAGTCCAAACCCAGGGGCCCACTACCAAAACACCGGGGAGCTGTTTTTT.